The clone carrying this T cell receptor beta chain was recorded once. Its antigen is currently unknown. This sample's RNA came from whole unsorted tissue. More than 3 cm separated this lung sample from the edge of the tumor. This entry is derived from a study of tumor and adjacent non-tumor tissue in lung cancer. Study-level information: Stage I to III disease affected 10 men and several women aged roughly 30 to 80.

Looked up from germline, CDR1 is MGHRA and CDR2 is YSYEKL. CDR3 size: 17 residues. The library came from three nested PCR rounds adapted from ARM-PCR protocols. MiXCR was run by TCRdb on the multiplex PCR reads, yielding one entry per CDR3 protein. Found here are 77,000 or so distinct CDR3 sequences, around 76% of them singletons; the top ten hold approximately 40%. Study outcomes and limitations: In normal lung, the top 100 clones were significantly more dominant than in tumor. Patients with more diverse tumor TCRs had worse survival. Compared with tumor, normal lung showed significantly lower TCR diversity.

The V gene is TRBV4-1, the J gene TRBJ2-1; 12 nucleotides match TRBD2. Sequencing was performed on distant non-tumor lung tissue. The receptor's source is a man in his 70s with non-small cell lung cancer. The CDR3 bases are TGCGTCAGTAGCCAAGAAACGGCTAGCGGGAGGGCAAATGAGCAGTTCTTC. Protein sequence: CVSSQETASGRANEQFF.